This record looks at one T cell receptor beta chain sequence and its context. The data stem from a study of blood T cell repertoires in COVID-19. Study-wide background: T cells, B-cell-depleted T cells, or PBMCs supplied cDNA or gDNA.

Profiling relied on immunoSEQ multiplex PCR, and the TCRdb table lists in-frame clones only, not all of them. The sample holds some 90,000 clones; roughly 89% are singletons and the top ten take roughly 4%. The V gene's germline CDR1 is LGHDT and CDR2 YNNKEL (reference sequence). Germline trimming cut 1 base from V and 3 bases from J; bases unmatched to any gene: 2. This CDR3 region has 14 residues. The sequence was collected from a woman aged 80 or over with active or convalescent COVID-19. Specimen: peripheral blood. The chain couples TRBV3-1 (or the pseudogene TRBV3-2) to TRBJ2-7, with 8 bases fitting TRBD2. In DNA form, the CDR3 reads TGTGCCAGCAGCCAAGGGCTAGCGGGCTACGAGCAGTACTTC. It translates to CASSQGLAGYEQYF.